The T cell receptor beta chain under discussion was sequenced for a study of T cells in localized non-small cell lung cancer (dated by TCRdb to about 2020). Background on the whole study: The study examined T cell repertoires in under 300 patients with early-stage NSCLC and compared tumors with uninvolved tumor-adjacent lungs. The mean age of the NSCLC patients was about 67 years, with 130 or so men and 110 or so women. The cohort consisted of 236 treatment-naive NSCLC patients whose localized lung tumors had been resected. What the work shows at the level of the full study, not this receptor alone: Since the design was exploratory, TCR variables were selected using unadjusted p-values with no false-discovery rate correction. Uninvolved tumor-adjacent lung showed the highest T cell clonality, higher than tumor, which suggests more focused antigenic responses in the adjacent lung. Because multi-region tumor sequencing was not done, intratumor heterogeneity could not be ruled out. A median of around 57 of the top 100 tumor clones were detected in paired uninvolved adjacent lung, and 25 to 35 of these tumor clones were also found among the top 100 clones of the paired uninvolved adjacent lung. Longer overall survival was associated with higher T cell density in blood, whereas shorter survival was associated with higher clonality in adjacent lung.

As encoded in the germline V gene, CDR1 is MRHNA while CDR2 is SNTAGT. Including the terminal cysteine and phenylalanine, the CDR3 comprises 12 residues. Here the CDR3 DNA is all that survives: 36 bases in frame from base 1. V and J are truncated by 2 bases and 2 bases respectively, leaving an intervening sequence of 3 bases. At diagnosis, tumor, uninvolved tumor-adjacent lung and peripheral blood were collected and then preserved as a mix of FFPE and fresh-frozen material. For TCR repertoire profiling, blood samples were analyzed as peripheral blood mononuclear cells. TCR beta CDR3 regions were sequenced from DNA using the immunoSEQ Assay. The study's processing was this. To compute T cell density, TCR beta template counts were normalized to usable DNA, which was estimated by amplifying housekeeping genes. The preseqR package was used to estimate richness by extrapolating to 400,000 templates for PBMC samples and to 120,000 templates for tissue samples. Clonality was defined as one minus Pielou's evenness. Differential abundance testing on productive amino-acid clonotypes, with a minimum total count of 5 and an alpha of 0.1, was used to identify tissue-enriched TCRs. Repertoire overlap between compartments was quantified with the Jaccard Index and Morisita Overlap Index. GLIPH clustered TCR beta CDR3s with public tetramer-defined viral CDR3s; viral motifs required at least three viral sequences plus V-gene enrichment. TCRdb took this table from immuneACCESS and kept in-frame rearrangements with V and J called. Such tables lack part of the clones; where checked against another copy, unresolved V genes explain under half of the gap, and the rest is unexplained. V and J calls and clone size are as listed in that table; D and trimming were resolved from the DNA. For this sample there are around 140,000 clones; 80% to 90% appear just once. The top ten constitute approximately 1.5% of the sample.

As regards this clone: It has no known antigen specificity. No much larger clone exists at a distance of one base, and base qualities are not known.

Recombination linked TRBV6-4 to TRBJ1-2; there is no confident call for the D gene. The material sequenced was peripheral blood, taken before any cancer treatment. The TCR sequence derives from a female donor over 55 with stage I lung adenocarcinoma. The nucleotides read TGTGCCAGCAGTGACGGGAACTATGGCTACACCTTC. Translation gives CASSDGNYGYTF.